This passage covers 7 T cell receptor beta chains from one sample sequenced in a study of CXCR3-negative and CXCR3-positive naive CD8 T cells. Antigen specificity for these receptors is unknown. Study-wide points: TRB CDR3 hydrophobicity was greater in CXCR3-positive naive cells than in CXCR3-negative naive cells.

Libraries were UMI-labeled 5' RACE TRB cDNA. TCRdb reprocessed the 5' RACE reads and stores each CDR3 protein as one record, lacking DNA. The sample totals about 150,000 distinct CDR3 sequences. Sequenced sample: naive CXCR3+ CD8+ T cells from blood. Described subset: CD45RO-CCR7+CD27+CD95- naive CD8+ T cells expressing CXCR3 (TNR3+). The receptors shown here come from a human donor in good health. Some clones in this sample may be carry-over from other donors' samples.

This chain links TRBV9 with TRBJ2-2; TCRdb indicates TRBD2, and absent DNA this call remains unverified. The CDR3 extends over 16 amino acids. Germline-derived CDR1 and CDR2 are SGDLS and YYNGEE. The CDR3 sequence is CASSAGGDSYTGELFF.

The rearrangement links TRBV5-1 to TRBJ2-2. From germline, CDR1 is SGHRS and CDR2 YFSETQ. The CDR3 has 11 residues. The chain's CDR3 is CASSRTGELFF.

The chain joins TRBV5-6 to TRBJ1-1; the TCRdb D gene call, TRBD1, has no DNA to confirm it. Germline lookup yields CDR1 SGHDT and CDR2 YYEEEE. CDR3 size: 17 residues. CDR3 sequence: CASSAEVWDSLNTEAFF.

The genes are TRBV7-9 and TRBJ2-1; as DNA is missing, the TRBD2 call by TCRdb cannot be tested. Germline V CDR1 and CDR2: SEHNR, FQNEAQ (reference sequence). CDR3 size: 17 residues. The CDR3 loop reads CASSPIGSGSSYNEQFF.

The rearrangement uses TRBV20-1 and TRBJ2-3. The germline V gene has CDR1 DFQATT and CDR2 SNEGSKA (reference sequence). This CDR3 is built from 11 residues. CDR3 region: CSAILEDTQYF.

V gene TRBV29-1 combines with J gene TRBJ1-5. The CDR3 is 12 amino acids. The germline V gene encodes CDR1 SQVTM and CDR2 ANQGSEA. The CDR3 region is CSVGEGNQPQHF. Together with reference TRBV29-1 and TRBJ1-5, the CDR3 gives the full variable domain: SAVISQKPSRDICQRGTSLTIQCQVDSQVTMMFWYRQQPGQSLTLIATANQGSEATYESGFVIDKFPISRPNLTFSTLTVSNMSPEDSSIYLCSVGEGNQPQHFGDGTRLSIL.

The chain has TRBV28 and TRBJ2-3; TCRdb outputs TRBD1, but without DNA this stays unchecked. This CDR3 comprises 15 residues. CDR1 and CDR2 (germline): MDHEN, SYDVKM. Here the CDR3 reads CASSSDRVGTDTQYF.